Presented here are 11 T cell receptor beta chains from one specimen sequenced in a study of T cells in Graves' hyperthyroidism and ophthalmopathy. Amplified regions were TCR beta CDR3 sequences from RNA transcripts. A set of HTBI primers served as the primers for a first-round RT-PCR of the TCR CDR3. TCRdb processed the multiplex PCR reads anew with MiXCR; each CDR3 protein has one entry. The repertoire holds 300,000 to 400,000 distinct CDR3 sequences, with more than 11% as singletons. Sequencing was performed on blood. These receptors came from a woman aged 55-70 years with Graves' hyperthyroidism.

In this sample, this clonotype turned up many times. CDR3 sequence (DNA): TGTGCCAGCTCGGACAGGGGGATTAACACTGAAGCTTTCTTT. Protein product: CASSDRGINTEAFF. V gene TRBV18 combines with J gene TRBJ1-1; the match to TRBD1 covers 10 bases. The CDR3 is 14 amino acids. Germline V gene sequence: CDR1 KGHSH, CDR2 LQKENI. V was clipped by 6 bases and J by 2 bases; unmatched bases: 3. The complete variable domain, with remaining parts taken from reference TRBV18 and TRBJ1-1, reads NAGVMQNPRHLVRRRGQEARLRCSPMKGHSHVYWYRQLPEEGLKFMVYLQKENIIDESGMPKERFSAEFPKEGPSILRIQQVVRGDSAAYFCASSDRGINTEAFFGQGTRLTVV.

This clonotype has at least ten counts. This chain uses TRBV20-1 with TRBJ1-1; 7 nucleotides match TRBD1. Germline values: CDR1 DFQATT, CDR2 SNEGSKA (reference sequence). With V trimmed by 1 base and J by 4 bases, 9 bases remained unmatched. The CDR3 length is 15 residues. CDR3 in amino acids: CSARARTGTGTEAFF. The CDR3 DNA is TGCAGTGCTAGAGCTAGGACAGGAACGGGCACTGAAGCTTTCTTT.

This clonotype was recorded at least ten times. This chain connects TRBV28 to TRBJ1-3; D remains unclear. V lost 2 bases, J lost 0 bases, and 5 bases lay in between. CDR1 is MDHEN, CDR2 SYDVKM, per germline. The CDR3 is made up of 14 amino acids. The CDR3 loop reads CASSLVSSGNTIYF. The CDR3 DNA reads TGTGCCAGCAGTTTAGTCAGCTCTGGAAACACCATATATTTT.

The V gene is TRBV20-1, the J gene TRBJ2-1; D perhaps matches TRBD2 (6 bases). The germline V and J ends were trimmed by 5 bases and 7 bases, with 15 bases remaining between them. Germline lookup yields CDR1 DFQATT and CDR2 SNEGSKA (reference sequence). The CDR3 sequence is 13 residues long. Written as DNA, the CDR3 is TGCAGTGCTGGACGGGGGAGATGGAATGAGCAGTTCTTC. It yields the protein CSAGRGRWNEQFF.

The CDR3 reads CASSSTQGAWPNTEAFF. The CDR3 DNA sequence: TGTGCCAGCAGTTCCACACAGGGGGCTTGGCCGAACACTGAAGCTTTCTTT. This chain joins TRBV2 and TRBJ1-1; 9 bases are shared with TRBD1. Germline values: CDR1 SNHLY, CDR2 FYNNEI. CDR3 length: 17 residues. Trimming at V came to 5 bases and at J to 1 base, leaving 11 bases not matched to a gene. Using reference TRBV2 and TRBJ1-1 for the parts outside the CDR3, the full variable domain is EPEVTQTPSHQVTQMGQEVILRCVPISNHLYFYWYRQILGQKVEFLVSFYNNEISEKSEIFDDQFSVERPDGSNFTLKIRSTKLEDSAMYFCASSSTQGAWPNTEAFFGQGTRLTVV.

In this sample, this clonotype turned up many times. This chain joins TRBV28 and TRBJ1-5; D gene ambiguous. The CDR3 contains 15 residues. Germline lookup yields CDR1 MDHEN and CDR2 SYDVKM. V shed 5 bases and J shed 1 base, with 12 bases lying between them. As DNA, the CDR3 is TGTGCCAGCAGTCGGATTGGGAGGAGCAATCAGCCCCAGCATTTT. Translation: CASSRIGRSNQPQHF.

This clonotype occurred many times. DNA of the CDR3: TGTGCCAGCAGCTTAGACTACTACAATGAGCAGTTCTTC. This codes for CASSLDYYNEQFF. The chain carries TRBV5-6 and TRBJ2-1, with a possible D match to TRBD2 (5 bases). Trimming cost V 2 bases and J 3 bases, with 6 bases left between them. Germline CDR1 reads SGHDT; CDR2 reads YYEEEE. The CDR3 extends over 13 amino acids.

This clonotype turned up a few times. The V call is TRBV19, the J call TRBJ2-6; weak D call: TRBD1 (5 bases). The V gene's germline CDR1 is LNHDA and CDR2 SQIVND (reference sequence). Trimming shortened V by 1 base and J by 2 bases, and 6 bases separated the two germline ends. This CDR3 comprises 15 residues. In DNA form, the CDR3 reads TGTGCCAGTAGTATAGCGACAGCTGGGGCCAACGTCCTGACTTTC. It encodes CASSIATAGANVLTF.

Ten or more counts support this clonotype. This sequence joins TRBV2 and TRBJ2-7; tentatively, D is TRBD2 (6 bases). The CDR3 has 17 amino acids. V lost 7 bases and J lost 6, with 28 bases in between. Germline V gene data show CDR1 as SNHLY and CDR2 as FYNNEI. Written as DNA, the CDR3 is TGTGCCAGCAATAGGAGGGCCGGGACTGGAGCTTTGGGCGAGCAGTACTTC. Protein sequence: CASNRRAGTGALGEQYF.

Many counts were recorded for this clonotype. This chain joins TRBV20-1 and TRBJ2-1, with 8 nucleotides matching TRBD1. CDR1 and CDR2 from the germline V gene are DFQATT and SNEGSKA (reference sequence). This CDR3 is 14 amino acids long. V shed 6 bases, J shed 3 bases, and the junction held 7 bases outside the gene matches. The CDR3 DNA reads as TGCAGTGCCCCGGACAGGGTACGCTACAATGAGCAGTTCTTC. This translates into CSAPDRVRYNEQFF.

In this sample, this clonotype turned up many times. The genes are TRBV11-2 and TRBJ2-7; D may be TRBD1 (6 bases). CDR1 and CDR2 (germline): SGHAT, FQNNGV. The CDR3 length is 16 residues. The V gene lost 5 bases and the J gene lost 3 bases, with 20 bases spanning the gap. CDR3 in DNA: TGTGCCAGCAGCCCAGGGCAGGGGACCGGCTACTACGAGCAGTACTTC. Protein product: CASSPGQGTGYYEQYF.